Presented here are 11 T cell receptor beta chains from one specimen sequenced in a study of beta chain features in type 1 diabetes. Sequencing targeted expressed TCRB transcripts, as all isolated RNA had been reverse transcribed. The protocol was immunoSEQ multiplex PCR, while the TCRdb copy is restricted to in-frame clones and leaves out a portion. The sample includes about 360,000 clones, approximately 12% of them seen just once. The sample consisted of naive CD4+ T cells from blood. These receptors all stem from a man aged 18 to 29 in good health.

The chain combines TRBV30 with TRBJ2-1; D is possibly TRBD1 (6 bases). The CDR3 consists of 14 residues. Germline lookup yields CDR1 GTSNPN and CDR2 SVGIG (reference sequence). V lost 1 base, J lost 6 bases, and 13 bases lay in between. CDR3 protein: CAWSENRDRNEQFF. CDR3 bases: TGTGCCTGGAGTGAAAACAGGGATCGCAATGAGCAGTTCTTC.

This sequence joins TRBV18 and TRBJ2-1; possibly TRBD2 for D (5 bases). This CDR3 has 15 residues. Germline V lookup: CDR1 KGHSH, CDR2 LQKENI. The V end was cut by 3 bases, the J end by 2 bases, with 11 bases between. The CDR3 here is CASSPERAAYNEQFF. CDR3 nucleotides: TGTGCCAGCTCACCTGAAAGAGCGGCCTACAATGAGCAGTTCTTC.

The V gene is TRBV7-2, the J gene TRBJ1-2; 7 positions match TRBD1. The germline CDR1 and CDR2 sequences are SGHTA and FQGNSA. This CDR3 has 15 amino acids. The trim removed 5 bases at V and 6 bases at J, leaving 12 bases unmatched. As DNA, the CDR3 is TGTGCCAGCAGCCCACAGACAGGGTCTGCCGATGGCTACACCTTC. This sequence encodes CASSPQTGSADGYTF.

The CDR3 bases are TGTGCCAGCAGCCTTCAAGGACAGAACACTGAAGCTTTCTTT. Translated: CASSLQGQNTEAFF. The chain uses TRBV7-3 and TRBJ1-1, with D maybe TRBD1 (5 bases). CDR1 is SGHTA and CDR2 is FQGTGA in the germline V gene. This CDR3 has 14 amino acids. Trimming removed 5 bases at V and 1 base at J, with 11 bases between.

The chain is built from TRBV7-2 and TRBJ2-3, with 10 bases fitting TRBD2. The V and J ends lost 5 bases and 10 bases, in that order; junction bases with no gene match: 12. CDR1 and CDR2 (germline): SGHTA, FQGNSA. The length of the CDR3 is 15 residues. CDR3 loop: CASSPRSGGAAAQYF. The CDR3 DNA is TGTGCCAGCAGCCCAAGGAGCGGGGGGGCAGCGGCGCAGTATTTT.

The chain carries TRBV5-1 and TRBJ2-5; 7 bases align to TRBD1. Germline CDR1 SGHRS, CDR2 YFSETQ. The CDR3 covers 16 residues. J gave up 2 bases and V 0 bases, and 7 bases lay outside the gene matches. CDR3 sequence (DNA): TGCGCCAGCAGCTTGGCCGGGACAGTGAGGCAAGAGACCCAGTACTTC. Translating it yields CASSLAGTVRQETQYF.

This clone showed up many times. The genes are TRBV29-1 and TRBJ2-7; D may be TRBD1 (5 bases). Germline V lookup: CDR1 SQVTM, CDR2 ANQGSEA. The CDR3 runs to 13 residues. V gave up 6 bases and J gave up 2 bases, with 14 bases separating them. The CDR3 coding sequence is TGCAGCGTGGACGTTGCAGGGACCTACGAGCAGTACTTC. Protein product: CSVDVAGTYEQYF.

This clone turned up a few times. The chain links TRBV15 to TRBJ1-6; D gene unclear. Looked up from germline, CDR1 is LNHNV and CDR2 is YYDKDF (reference sequence). The CDR3 contains 14 residues. Trimming cost V 0 bases and J 3 bases, with 3 bases left between them. The CDR3 bases are TGTGCCACCAGCAGAGACAGCTATAATTCACCCCTCCACTTT. Translated: CATSRDSYNSPLHF. Filled out from reference TRBV15 and TRBJ1-6, the complete variable domain reads DAMVIQNPRYQVTQFGKPVTLSCSQTLNHNVMYWYQQKSSQAPKLLFHYYDKDFNNEADTPDNFQSRRPNTSFCFLDIRSPGLGDTAMYLCATSRDSYNSPLHFGNGTRLTVT.

There are a few counts of this clone. The chain is built from TRBV15 and TRBJ2-5; no clear D gene. Per the germline V gene, CDR1 is LNHNV and CDR2 is YYDKDF (reference sequence). There are 15 residues in the CDR3. With 0 bases removed from V and 1 base from J, the gap between germline ends came to 9 bases. The CDR3 coding sequence is TGTGCCACCAGCAGAGATAAGACATCCCAAGAGACCCAGTACTTC. Protein product: CATSRDKTSQETQYF.

This clone has a handful of counts. V usage is TRBV30 and J usage is TRBJ2-2, with D tentatively TRBD1 (5 bases). Looked up from germline, CDR1 is GTSNPN and CDR2 is SVGIG (reference sequence). Trimming shortened V by 4 bases and J by 6 bases, and 15 bases separated the two germline ends. CDR3 length: 14 residues. The CDR3 reads CAWTQKGWAGELFF. CDR3 coding DNA: TGTGCCTGGACTCAGAAGGGGTGGGCCGGGGAGCTGTTTTTT.

In this sample, this clone turned up a few times. The V and J genes are TRBV29-1 and TRBJ1-2; 7 nucleotides line up with TRBD1. The germline V gene has CDR1 SQVTM and CDR2 ANQGSEA. The V segment lost 4 bases and the J segment 2 bases; nucleotides outside the gene matches: 1. The CDR3 sequence is 12 residues long. This CDR3 reads CSVATGNYGYTF. Here the CDR3 DNA reads TGCAGCGTTGCGACAGGGAACTATGGCTACACCTTC.